The 3 T cell receptor beta chains reported below all come from one sample, sequenced in a study of shared clonotypes between healthy human individuals. The repertoire was sequenced with immunoSEQ multiplex PCR; TCRdb's copy has only in-frame clones and lacks some. The sample lists roughly 700,000 clones, roughly 70% seen once, with approximately 1.6% in the top ten. Sequenced: memory CD4+ T cells sorted from blood. Noted subset: CD45RA-negative fraction. Source of these receptors: a woman in her twenties or thirties in good health.

This clone has just a few counts. The chain employs TRBV25-1 and TRBJ2-1, with D hard to call. The CDR3 extends over 13 amino acids. Trimming stripped 4 bases from V and 4 bases from J, with 8 bases between. The V gene's germline CDR1 is MGHDK and CDR2 SYGVNS. CDR3: CASSGTPYNEQFF. DNA of the CDR3: TGTGCCAGCAGTGGGACCCCTTACAATGAGCAGTTCTTC.

The V gene is TRBV5-1, the J gene TRBJ1-1, with no clear D. The V end was cut by 7 bases, the J end by 5 bases, with 15 bases between. Per the germline V gene, CDR1 is SGHRS and CDR2 is YFSETQ. There are 13 residues in the CDR3. The CDR3 reads CASRFLLGTEAFF. In DNA, the CDR3 is TGCGCCAGCCGTTTTTTACTGGGGACTGAAGCTTTCTTT. Full variable domain (remainder filled in from reference TRBV5-1 and TRBJ1-1): KAGVTQTPRYLIKTRGQQVTLSCSPISGHRSVSWYQQTPGQGLQFLFEYFSETQRNKGNFPGRFSGRQFSNSRSEMNVSTLELGDSALYLCASRFLLGTEAFFGQGTRLTVV.

V usage is TRBV5-4 and J usage is TRBJ2-2; 10 positions agree with TRBD2. The germline V gene has CDR1 SGHNT and CDR2 YYREEE (reference sequence). This CDR3 region has 17 residues. With 0 bases clipped from V and 5 bases from J, the junction kept 7 bases outside the gene matches. The chain's CDR3 is CASSLAGSGRGTGELFF. The CDR3, as DNA: TGTGCCAGCAGCTTGGCCGGGAGCGGGAGGGGGACCGGGGAGCTGTTTTTT.